Presented here are 9 T cell receptor beta chains from one specimen sequenced in a study of cytomegalovirus exposure and HLA in healthy donors. Here immunoSEQ multiplex PCR was the method, and the copy in TCRdb shows in-frame clones only, minus some. Among 220,000 or so clones listed, approximately 87% were seen once. Sequencing was performed on PBMCs. The origin of the receptors is a woman aged 18-29 years in good health and CMV-seronegative.

This chain joins TRBV6-5 and TRBJ1-4; D perhaps matches TRBD1 (6 bases). V lost 6 bases, J lost 8 bases, and 13 bases lay in between. This CDR3 is built from 13 residues. CDR1 is MNHEY and CDR2 is SVGAGI in the germline V gene. The CDR3 is CASSERGREKLFF. The CDR3 DNA reads as TGTGCCAGCAGCGAGCGGGGGCGAGAAAAACTGTTTTTT.

CDR3 DNA sequence: TGCGCCAGCAGCCAAGAAGCGGGGGGGCAAGTGGGTACGCAGTATTTT. This gives the protein CASSQEAGGQVGTQYF. The chain couples TRBV4-1 to TRBJ2-3; 10 bases map to TRBD2. Germline CDR1 reads MGHRA; CDR2 reads YSYEKL. CDR3 length: 16 amino acids. Losses at the gene ends were 0 bases for V and 8 bases for J; bases not matched to a gene: 8.

The chain links TRBV18 to TRBJ1-1; 9 bases map to TRBD1. The J segment lost 6 bases and the V segment lost 4 bases, leaving 6 bases of the junction unmatched. This CDR3 has 14 amino acids. Germline loops: CDR1 KGHSH, CDR2 LQKENI. CDR3 amino acids: CASSRGQGSSEAFF. CDR3 bases: TGTGCCAGCTCACGGGGACAGGGTTCTTCTGAAGCTTTCTTT.

This clone has a handful of counts. This sequence joins TRBV2 and TRBJ2-4, with D possibly matching TRBD1 (6 bases). The CDR3 runs 13 residues. V lost 1 base and J lost 6, with 7 bases in between. From germline, CDR1 is SNHLY and CDR2 FYNNEI. The CDR3 bases are TGTGCCAGCAGTGAAGAGGGGGTAAACATTCAGTACTTC. It is translated as CASSEEGVNIQYF.

The CDR3 reads CASRWGNTEAFF. CDR3 nucleotide sequence: TGTGCCAGCAGGTGGGGGAACACTGAAGCTTTCTTT. J is TRBJ1-1 and V is TRBV6-6; D is uncertain. V was trimmed by 6 bases and J by 1 base, leaving 6 bases between them. This CDR3 is built from 12 residues. From germline, CDR1 is MNHNY and CDR2 SVGAGI (reference sequence).

The chain combines TRBV12-5 with TRBJ2-7; TRBD1 matches at 7 bases. CDR1 is LGHNT and CDR2 is FRNRAP in the germline V gene. With 0 bases clipped from V and 7 bases from J, the junction kept 15 bases outside the gene matches. CDR3 length: 17 amino acids. The DNA for the CDR3 is TGTGCTAGTGGTTTGGTACTCGACAGGGCAGCTGCTCGGGAGCAGTACTTC. Its translation is CASGLVLDRAAAREQYF.

The V gene is TRBV7-3, the J gene TRBJ2-7; 10 bases align to TRBD1. V was clipped by 4 bases and J by 5 bases; unmatched bases: 8. Per germline, CDR1 SGHTA and CDR2 FQGTGA. The CDR3 contains 15 residues. CDR3 region: CASSSSGTGVNEQYF. CDR3 nucleotides: TGTGCCAGCAGCTCTTCCGGGACAGGGGTAAACGAGCAGTACTTC.

V usage is TRBV29-1 and J usage is TRBJ2-7, with a possible D match to TRBD2 (5 bases). Per the germline V gene, CDR1 is SQVTM and CDR2 is ANQGSEA. This CDR3 has 11 residues. The V end lost 6 bases, the J end lost 7 bases, and 13 bases lay between the germline ends. The CDR3 DNA sequence: TGCAGCGTAGGGTCCGGCGGGGAGCAGTACTTC. As protein: CSVGSGGEQYF.

The gene calls are TRBV30 and TRBJ1-6; no clear D gene. Germline assignment: CDR1 GTSNPN and CDR2 SVGIG (reference sequence). CDR3 length: 13 residues. Trimming took off 6 bases at V and 9 bases at J, with 15 bases between the two ends. Written as DNA, the CDR3 is TGTGCCTGCCGGCCGGGCCTACCTTCACCCCTCCACTTT. It specifies CACRPGLPSPLHF.